The 18 T cell receptor delta chains presented below share a single source sample, sequenced in a study of γδ T cells in repeated Plasmodium falciparum infection. TCRdb used CATT to re-call clones from the multiplex PCR reads. The data show some 51,000 delta-chain clones, 1.5% to 2% seen once. Flow sorting of PBMC yielded separate Vgamma9/Vdelta2+ and Vdelta2-negative gammadelta T cell populations for bulk repertoire analysis. Sequenced: gamma-delta T cells from blood. The receptors stem from a pool of human donors (malaria-infected and uninfected, not separated).

This clone has more than one count but fewer than ten. The protein TCRdb lists belongs to a much larger clone and differs from this DNA's translation at residue 18, which points to a read error; the protein shown is made from the DNA. The CDR3 loop is CAFPRGLPRNWGIVATDQLIF. CDR3 coding DNA: TGTGCCTTCCCGCGGGGCCTTCCCCGAAACTGGGGGATAGTAGCGACCGATCAACTCATCTTT. V and J are TRDV3 and TRDJ1, with 11 bases aligning to TRDD3. CDR3 size: 21 residues. Germline values: CDR1 TVYSNPD, CDR2 GDNSRS (reference sequence).

This clone was counted a few times. The protein in TCRdb stems from a much larger clone and differs at residue 13 from this DNA's translation, likely a read error; here the protein is translated from the DNA. The rearrangement links TRDV1 to TRDJ1; 10 bases match TRDD3. No J gene is reported in TCRdb; it was inferred here by comparing the DNA with germline. The germline V gene encodes CDR1 TSWWSYY and CDR2 QGS. The CDR3 sequence is 23 residues long. Losses at the gene ends were 3 bases for V and 7 bases for J; bases not matched to a gene: 32. The CDR3 here is CALGDKAPAWGIPLLGPLPKLIF. As DNA, the CDR3 is TGTGCTCTTGGGGACAAAGCCCCGGCATGGGGGATACCCCTCTTAGGACCTCTCCCTAAACTCATCTTT.

The chain joins TRDV2 to TRDJ1; 10 positions match TRDD3. TCRdb carries no J gene annotation; the J gene was assigned here by matching the DNA with germline. The CDR3 consists of 20 residues. The germline V gene has CDR1 GEAIGNYY and CDR2 EKD. V lost 0 bases and J lost 0; bases outside the gene matches: 15. The CDR3 loop is CACDTPDGGGYSGYTDKLIF. The CDR3 DNA is TGTGCCTGTGACACCCCGGATGGTGGGGGATACTCCGGGTACACCGATAAACTCATCTTT.

Notes on this clone: A read error is the likely source, as a far larger clone sits one nucleotide away. In the same sample, other DNA sequences code for this CDR3. This chain connects TRDV1 to TRDJ1; 8 nucleotides agree with TRDD3. Germline V gene lookup returns CDR1 TSWWSYY and CDR2 QGS. The ends lost 3 bases at V and 0 bases at J; junction bases unmatched: 21. The CDR3 length is 21 residues. The CDR3 here is CALGERALPSYWGSYTDKLIF. The DNA of the CDR3 is TGTGCTCTTGGGGAGCGGGCCCTCCCCTCTTACTGGGGGTCCTACACCGATAAACTCATCTTT.

This clone was seen a handful of times. A single base is all that separates this from a far larger clone, so a read error is likely. In the same sample, other DNA sequences code for this CDR3. J is TRDJ1 and V is TRDV3; TRDD3 matches 11 bases. Germline CDR1 TVYSNPD, CDR2 GDNSRS (reference sequence). The J segment lost 1 base and the V segment lost 2 bases, leaving 21 bases of the junction unmatched. There are 20 residues in the CDR3. Here the CDR3 reads CAFQRPLLGDTHEGTDKLIF. CDR3 DNA sequence: TGTGCCTTTCAGCGCCCGCTATTGGGGGATACGCATGAGGGCACCGATAAACTCATCTTT.

Of note for this clone: This likely traces to a read error, being one base from a far larger clone. Other DNA sequences in this specimen translate into the identical CDR3. V gene TRDV1 combines with J gene TRDJ1; D might be TRDD3 (6 bases). Matching the DNA to germline supplied the J gene, which TCRdb does not give. The germline V gene has CDR1 TSWWSYY and CDR2 QGS. This CDR3 comprises 15 residues. This chain's CDR3 is CALGGRFLGPDKLIF. The CDR3 DNA is TGTGCCCTTGGGGGGCGATTCTTAGGACCCGATAAACTCATCTTT.

As regards this clone: A read error likely explains this, since a far larger clone differs by one base. Additional DNA sequences in this sample encode the identical CDR3. The V gene corresponds to TRDV3; no J gene was called; the tabulated D call, TRDD3, remains unverified against the DNA. From germline, CDR1 is TVYSNPD and CDR2 GDNSRS (reference sequence). CDR3 size: 17 residues. CDR3 protein: CAFRGKGSSWDTRQMFF. The CDR3, as DNA: TGTGCCTTCCGGGGGAAAGGTAGCTCCTGGGACACCCGACAAATGTTTTTC.

This clone showed up many times. A read error likely explains why the TCRdb protein, taken from a much larger clone, differs from this DNA's translation at residue 3; the protein shown is translated from the DNA. CDR3 in amino acids: CAPGERYPLLRTDKLIF. CDR3 nucleotides: TGTGCTCCTGGGGAACGGTATCCTTTACTAAGAACCGATAAACTCATCTTT. The rearrangement uses TRDV1 and TRDJ1, with D possibly TRDD3 on 6 matching bases. TCRdb gives no J gene; it was assigned here by matching the DNA to germline. The CDR3 sequence is 17 residues long. CDR1 TSWWSYY and CDR2 QGS come from the germline V gene.

To note about this clone: TCRdb shows a much larger clone's protein in place of this DNA's translation, and the two differ at residue 21, likely through a read error; the protein shown is translated from the DNA. J is TRDJ1 and V is TRDV1, with 9 nucleotides matching TRDD3. The J gene was missing in TCRdb and was found by matching the end of the DNA to germline. This CDR3 region has 25 residues. Germline loops: CDR1 TSWWSYY, CDR2 QGS. CDR3 coding DNA: TGTGCTCTTGGGCGTCGTAGGCCTTTCCTAATGTTGGTTACTGGGGGACCGCTGTACACCGCTAAACTCATCTTT. Translation: CALGRRRPFLMLVTGGPLYTAKLIF.

On this clone itself: A read error likely explains why the TCRdb protein, taken from a much larger clone, differs from this DNA's translation at residue 11; the protein shown is translated from the DNA. The gene calls are TRDV1 and TRDJ1; TRDD2 matches 9 bases. The J gene, absent from TCRdb, was called here by matching the DNA to germline. The germline V gene has CDR1 TSWWSYY and CDR2 QGS. V was pared by 5 bases and J by 0 bases, with 22 bases of the junction left unmatched. This CDR3 is 21 amino acids long. The CDR3 region is CALGPFLRPRPGDPYTDKLIF. As DNA, the CDR3 is TGTGCTCTTGGGCCCTTCCTACGTCCCCGACCGGGGGACCCGTACACCGATAAACTCATCTTT.

This clone was recorded a few times. A read error is the likely source, as a far larger clone sits one nucleotide away. The same CDR3 also results from other DNA sequences found in this sample. This chain connects TRDV1 to TRDJ1, with unresolved D. The J gene, missing from TCRdb, was assigned here through DNA to germline matching. Germline V lookup: CDR1 TSWWSYY, CDR2 QGS. CDR3 size: 14 residues. V was pared by 5 bases and J by 3 bases, with 13 bases between. The CDR3, as DNA: TGTGCTCTTGGGTGTGCTCAGGTGTCCGATAAACTCATCTTT. Translation gives CALGCAQVSDKLIF.

On this clone itself: This DNA translates differently at residue 20 from the TCRdb protein, which is that of a much larger clone; a read error is likely, and the protein shown is the DNA's own translation. No J gene was named, though the V gene is TRDV1; TRDD3, the table's D call, was not compared with the DNA. CDR3 length: 22 amino acids. The germline V gene has CDR1 TSWWSYY and CDR2 QGS. The CDR3 loop reads CALGEPVLPAYWGLSCTDKPIF. CDR3 DNA sequence: TGTGCTCTTGGGGAACCGGTCCTTCCTGCCTACTGGGGGTTGAGTTGTACCGATAAACCCATCTTT.

Concerning this clone: This likely traces to a read error, being one base from a far larger clone. The CDR3, as DNA: TGTGCTCTTGGGGAACTGGAGTACTTCCCTCGTACTGGGGGATACACCCCCGATAAACTCATCTTT. Translation: CALGELEYFPRTGGYTPDKLIF. The chain has TRDV1 and TRDJ1, with 12 nucleotides matching TRDD3. In the absence of a J gene in TCRdb, the DNA was matched to germline to assign it here. Germline trimming cut 0 bases from V and 3 bases from J; bases unmatched to any gene: 20. Germline CDR1 reads TSWWSYY; CDR2 reads QGS. The CDR3 contains 22 residues.

As to this clone: The protein given by TCRdb reflects a much larger clone and differs at residue 7 from this DNA's translation, likely from a read error; the protein shown is the DNA's translation. This chain connects TRDV1 to TRDJ1; D might be TRDD3 (10 bases). TCRdb records no J gene; here it was assigned by comparing the DNA to germline. CDR1 and CDR2 (germline): TSWWSYY, QGS. V was shortened by 0 bases and J by 0 bases, with 50 bases between the two germline ends. The CDR3 extends over 29 amino acids. The CDR3 protein is CALGELNFPFLQFLRGIRTATGYTDKLIF. CDR3 bases: TGTGCTCTTGGGGAACTCAACTTCCCCTTCCTACAGTTTTTGAGGGGGATACGCACAGCTACGGGGTACACCGATAAACTCATCTTT.

This clone was counted only a few times. The translation of this DNA and the TCRdb protein of a much larger clone differ at residue 6, probably owing to a read error; the protein shown here is translated from the DNA. The J gene is TRDJ1, the V gene TRDV3; a weak D match, TRDD3 (6 bases). TCRdb lists no J gene, so it was determined here by aligning the DNA to germline. The CDR3 runs 10 residues. Trimming stripped 5 bases from V and 8 bases from J, with 12 bases between. Germline V gene data show CDR1 as TVYSNPD and CDR2 as GDNSRS (reference sequence). CDR3 in amino acids: CALGGRKLIF. CDR3 bases: TGTGCCCTAGGGGGACGGAAACTCATCTTT.

Of note for this clone: This DNA's translation and the protein TCRdb lists, from a much larger clone, do not match at residue 10, likely due to a read error; the protein shown is translated from the DNA. The J gene is TRDJ1, the V gene TRDV1; TRDD3 matches 10 bases. Germline V gene lookup returns CDR1 TSWWSYY and CDR2 QGS. With 2 bases clipped from V and 0 bases from J, the junction kept 24 bases outside the gene matches. The CDR3 spans 23 residues. The CDR3 sequence: CALGELLPAQGRGGIRDTDKLIF. The CDR3 DNA is TGTGCTCTTGGGGAATTGCTTCCCGCGCAAGGGAGAGGGGGGATACGCGACACCGATAAACTCATCTTT.

This clone was observed a handful of times. Since a far larger clone is one base different, this is likely a read error. Distinct nucleotide sequences in the sample also encode this CDR3. Here the CDR3 DNA reads TGTGCCCTTGGGGAACTTAATAGGGCCTTCCTAAAACGCGGGGGAGCCCCCTCCGATAAACTCATCTTT. This gives the protein CALGELNRAFLKRGGAPSDKLIF. V is TRDV1 and J is TRDJ1; TRDD2 matches at 8 bases. The J gene is not listed in TCRdb, so it was assigned here from a DNA match to germline. There are 23 residues in the CDR3. The germline CDR1 and CDR2 sequences are TSWWSYY and QGS.

As regards this clone: Translating this DNA gives a protein that differs at residue 6 from the TCRdb one, which belongs to a much larger clone; a read error is likely, and the protein shown is this translation. J is TRDJ1 and V is TRDV1; TRDD3 matches at 10 bases. The J gene, left out of TCRdb, was set here by checking the DNA against germline. The CDR3 contains 23 residues. Germline V gene lookup returns CDR1 TSWWSYY and CDR2 QGS. J gave up 0 bases and V 2 bases, and 24 bases lay outside the gene matches. The CDR3 loop is CALGEMLPARGRGGIRDTDKLIF. The CDR3 DNA reads TGTGCTCTTGGGGAAATGCTTCCCGCGCGAGGGAGAGGGGGGATACGCGACACCGATAAACTCATCTTT.